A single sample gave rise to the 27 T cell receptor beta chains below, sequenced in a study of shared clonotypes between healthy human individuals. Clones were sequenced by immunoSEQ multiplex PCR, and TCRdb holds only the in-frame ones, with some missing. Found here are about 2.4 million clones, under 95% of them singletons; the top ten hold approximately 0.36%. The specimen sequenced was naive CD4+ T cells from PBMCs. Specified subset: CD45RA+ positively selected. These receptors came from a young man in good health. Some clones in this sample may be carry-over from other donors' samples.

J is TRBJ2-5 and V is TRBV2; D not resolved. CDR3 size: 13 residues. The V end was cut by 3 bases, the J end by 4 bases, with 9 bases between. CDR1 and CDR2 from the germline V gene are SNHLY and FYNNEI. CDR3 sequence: CASSDGLGETQYF. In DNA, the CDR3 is TGTGCCAGCAGTGACGGCCTAGGAGAGACCCAGTACTTC.

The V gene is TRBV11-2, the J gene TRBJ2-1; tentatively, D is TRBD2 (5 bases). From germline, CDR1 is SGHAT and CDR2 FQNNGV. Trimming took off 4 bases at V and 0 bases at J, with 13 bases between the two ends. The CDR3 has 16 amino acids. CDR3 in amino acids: CASSSSSPLSYNEQFF. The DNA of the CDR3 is TGTGCCAGCAGCTCTTCTAGCCCCCTCTCCTACAATGAGCAGTTCTTC.

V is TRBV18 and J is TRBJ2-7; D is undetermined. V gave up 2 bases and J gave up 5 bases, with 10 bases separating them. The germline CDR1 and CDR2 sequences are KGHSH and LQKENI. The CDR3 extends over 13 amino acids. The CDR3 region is CASSPNLGNEQYF. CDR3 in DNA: TGTGCCAGCTCACCAAATCTCGGCAACGAGCAGTACTTC.

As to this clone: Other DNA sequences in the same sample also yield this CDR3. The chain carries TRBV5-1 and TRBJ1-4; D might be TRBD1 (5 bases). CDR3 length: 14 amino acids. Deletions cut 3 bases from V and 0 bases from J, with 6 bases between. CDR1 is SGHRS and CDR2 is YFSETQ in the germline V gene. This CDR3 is CASSSGSTNEKLFF. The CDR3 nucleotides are TGCGCCAGCAGCTCAGGGTCAACTAATGAAAAACTGTTTTTT.

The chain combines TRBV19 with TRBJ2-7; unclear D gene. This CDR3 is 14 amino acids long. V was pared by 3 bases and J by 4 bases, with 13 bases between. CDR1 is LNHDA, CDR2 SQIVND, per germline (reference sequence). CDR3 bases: TGTGCCAGTAGTATTGGCGGTGCGGATTACGAGCAGTACTTC. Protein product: CASSIGGADYEQYF.

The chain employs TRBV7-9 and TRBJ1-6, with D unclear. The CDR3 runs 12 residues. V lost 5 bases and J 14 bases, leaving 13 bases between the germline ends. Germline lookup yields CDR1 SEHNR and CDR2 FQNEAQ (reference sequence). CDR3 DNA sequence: TGTGCCAGCAGCCCCCCAGATACAACCCTCCACTTT. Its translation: CASSPPDTTLHF.

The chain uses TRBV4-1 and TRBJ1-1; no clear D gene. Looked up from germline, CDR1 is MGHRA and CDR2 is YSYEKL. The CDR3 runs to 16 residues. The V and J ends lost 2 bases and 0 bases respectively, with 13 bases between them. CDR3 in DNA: TGCGCCAGCAGCCAATCGGTTCCGGCGATGAACACTGAAGCTTTCTTT. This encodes CASSQSVPAMNTEAFF.

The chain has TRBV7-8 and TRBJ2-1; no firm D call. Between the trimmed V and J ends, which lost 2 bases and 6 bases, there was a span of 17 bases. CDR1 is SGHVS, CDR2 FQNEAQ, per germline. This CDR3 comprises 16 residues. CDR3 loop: CASSLRAPVLSNEQFF. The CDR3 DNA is TGTGCCAGCAGCTTAAGGGCCCCGGTCCTCTCCAATGAGCAGTTCTTC.

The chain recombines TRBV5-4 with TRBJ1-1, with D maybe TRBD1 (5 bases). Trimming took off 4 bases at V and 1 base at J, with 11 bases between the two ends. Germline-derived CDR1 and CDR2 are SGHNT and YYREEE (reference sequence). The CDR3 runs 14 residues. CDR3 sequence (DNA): TGTGCCAGCAGCCCCAGTGGGGGGAACACTGAAGCTTTCTTT. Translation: CASSPSGGNTEAFF.

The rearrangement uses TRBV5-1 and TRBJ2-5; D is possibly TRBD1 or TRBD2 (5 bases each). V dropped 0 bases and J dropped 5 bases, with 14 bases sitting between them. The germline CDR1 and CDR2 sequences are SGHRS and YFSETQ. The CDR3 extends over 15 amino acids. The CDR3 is CASSLVGSGAETQYF. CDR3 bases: TGCGCCAGCAGCTTGGTGGGGAGTGGGGCGGAGACCCAGTACTTC.

The CDR3 DNA sequence: TGTGCCAGCAGCCGCCCGCCCGTCCATGAGCAGTTCTTC. Protein: CASSRPPVHEQFF. The chain couples TRBV7-3 to TRBJ2-1; D unclear. Trimming pared 5 bases from V and 8 bases from J, leaving 13 bases between. The CDR3 loop spans 13 amino acids. Germline V gives CDR1 SGHTA, CDR2 FQGTGA.

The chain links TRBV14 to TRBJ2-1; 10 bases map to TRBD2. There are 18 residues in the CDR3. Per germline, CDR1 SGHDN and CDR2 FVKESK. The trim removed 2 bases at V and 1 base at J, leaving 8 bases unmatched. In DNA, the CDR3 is TGTGCCAGCAGCCAACCCTCGGTTAGCGGGAGGTCCTACAATGAGCAGTTCTTC. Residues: CASSQPSVSGRSYNEQFF.

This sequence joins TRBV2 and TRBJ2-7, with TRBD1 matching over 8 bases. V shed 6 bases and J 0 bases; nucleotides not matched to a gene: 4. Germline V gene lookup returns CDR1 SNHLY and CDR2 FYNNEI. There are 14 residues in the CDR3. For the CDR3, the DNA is TGTGCCAGCAGCCGGGACAGGAACTCCTACGAGCAGTACTTC. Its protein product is CASSRDRNSYEQYF.

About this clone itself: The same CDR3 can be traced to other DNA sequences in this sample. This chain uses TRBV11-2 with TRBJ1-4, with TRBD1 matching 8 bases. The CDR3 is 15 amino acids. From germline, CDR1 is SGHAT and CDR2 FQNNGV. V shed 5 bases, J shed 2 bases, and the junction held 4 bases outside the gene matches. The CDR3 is CASSPRTGTNEKLFF. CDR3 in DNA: TGTGCCAGCAGCCCGCGGACAGGGACTAATGAAAAACTGTTTTTT.

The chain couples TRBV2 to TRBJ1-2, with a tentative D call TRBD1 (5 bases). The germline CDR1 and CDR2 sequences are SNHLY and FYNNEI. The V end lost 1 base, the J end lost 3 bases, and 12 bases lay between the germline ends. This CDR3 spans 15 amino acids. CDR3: CASSEEGRMHYGYTF. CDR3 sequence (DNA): TGTGCCAGCAGTGAAGAGGGACGTATGCACTATGGCTACACCTTC. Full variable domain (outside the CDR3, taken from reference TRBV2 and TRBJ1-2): EPEVTQTPSHQVTQMGQEVILRCVPISNHLYFYWYRQILGQKVEFLVSFYNNEISEKSEIFDDQFSVERPDGSNFTLKIRSTKLEDSAMYFCASSEEGRMHYGYTFGSGTRLTVV.

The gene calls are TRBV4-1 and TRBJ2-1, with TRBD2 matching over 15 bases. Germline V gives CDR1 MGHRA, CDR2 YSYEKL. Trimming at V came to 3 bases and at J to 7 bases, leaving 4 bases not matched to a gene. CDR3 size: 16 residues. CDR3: CASSQWGTSGRNEQFF. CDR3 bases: TGCGCCAGCAGCCAGTGGGGGACTAGCGGGAGGAATGAGCAGTTCTTC.

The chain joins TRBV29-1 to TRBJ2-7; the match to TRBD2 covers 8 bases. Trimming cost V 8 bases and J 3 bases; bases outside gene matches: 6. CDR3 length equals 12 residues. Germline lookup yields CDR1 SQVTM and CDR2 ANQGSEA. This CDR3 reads CSPCGRLYEQYF. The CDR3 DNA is TGCAGCCCGTGCGGGAGGCTCTACGAGCAGTACTTC.

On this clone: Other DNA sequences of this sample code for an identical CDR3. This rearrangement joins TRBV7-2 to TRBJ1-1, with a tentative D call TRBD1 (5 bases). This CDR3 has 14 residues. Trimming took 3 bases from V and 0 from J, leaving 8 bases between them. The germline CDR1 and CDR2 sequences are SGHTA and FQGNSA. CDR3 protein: CASSFTGLNTEAFF. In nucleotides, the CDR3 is TGTGCCAGCAGCTTTACAGGCCTGAACACTGAAGCTTTCTTT.

The CDR3 loop reads CASSLNRGRSNYGYTF. The CDR3 nucleotides read TGTGCCAGCAGTTTGAACAGGGGGCGTTCTAACTATGGCTACACCTTC. The chain recombines TRBV6-5 with TRBJ1-2; TRBD1 aligns across 9 bases. Germline CDR1 is MNHEY and CDR2 is SVGAGI. The CDR3 is made up of 16 amino acids. Trimming cost V 4 bases and J 0 bases; bases outside gene matches: 6.

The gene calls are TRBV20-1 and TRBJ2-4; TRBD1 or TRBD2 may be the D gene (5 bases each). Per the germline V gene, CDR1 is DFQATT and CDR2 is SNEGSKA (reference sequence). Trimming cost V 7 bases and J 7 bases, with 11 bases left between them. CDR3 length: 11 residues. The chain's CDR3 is CSGAGSNIQYF. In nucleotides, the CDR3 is TGCAGTGGGGCAGGGAGTAACATTCAGTACTTC.

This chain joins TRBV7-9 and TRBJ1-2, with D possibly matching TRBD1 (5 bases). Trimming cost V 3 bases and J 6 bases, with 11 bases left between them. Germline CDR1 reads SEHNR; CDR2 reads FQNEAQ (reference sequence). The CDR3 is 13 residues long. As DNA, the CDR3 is TGTGCCAGCAGCTTCAGGGATTCAGATGGCTACACCTTC. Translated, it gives CASSFRDSDGYTF.

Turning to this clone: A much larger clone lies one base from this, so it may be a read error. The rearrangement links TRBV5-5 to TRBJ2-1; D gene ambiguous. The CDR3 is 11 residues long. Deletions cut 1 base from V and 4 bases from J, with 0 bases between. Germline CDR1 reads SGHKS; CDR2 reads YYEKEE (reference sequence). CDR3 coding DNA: TGTGCCAGCAGCTTGTACAATGAGCAGTTCTTC. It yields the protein CASSLYNEQFF.

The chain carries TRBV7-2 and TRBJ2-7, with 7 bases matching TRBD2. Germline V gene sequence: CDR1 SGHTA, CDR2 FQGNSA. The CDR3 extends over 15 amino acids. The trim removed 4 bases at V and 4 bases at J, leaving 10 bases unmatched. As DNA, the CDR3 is TGTGCCAGCAGCTACCGGGCTAGCGGTCCATACGAGCAGTACTTC. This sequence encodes CASSYRASGPYEQYF. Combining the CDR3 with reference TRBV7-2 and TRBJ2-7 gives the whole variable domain GAGVSQSPSNKVTEKGKDVELRCDPISGHTALYWYRQSLGQGLEFLIYFQGNSAPDKSGLPSDRFSAERTGGSVSTLTIQRTQQEDSAVYLCASSYRASGPYEQYFGPGTRLTVT.

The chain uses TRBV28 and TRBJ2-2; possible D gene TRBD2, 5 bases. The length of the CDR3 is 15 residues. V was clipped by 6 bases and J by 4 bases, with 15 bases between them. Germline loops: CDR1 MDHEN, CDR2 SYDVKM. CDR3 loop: CASRKDSRGTGELFF. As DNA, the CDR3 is TGTGCCAGCAGGAAGGACTCCCGGGGCACCGGGGAGCTGTTTTTT.

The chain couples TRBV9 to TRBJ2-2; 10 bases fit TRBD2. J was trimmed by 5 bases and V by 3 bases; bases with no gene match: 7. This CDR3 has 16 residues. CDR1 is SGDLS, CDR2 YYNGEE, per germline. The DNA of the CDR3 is TGTGCCAGCAGCGCCTTAAGCGGGAGGGCAACCGGGGAGCTGTTTTTT. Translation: CASSALSGRATGELFF. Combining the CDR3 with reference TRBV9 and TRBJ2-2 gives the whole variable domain DSGVTQTPKHLITATGQRVTLRCSPRSGDLSVYWYQQSLDQGLQFLIQYYNGEERAKGNILERFSAQQFPDLHSELNLSSLELGDSALYFCASSALSGRATGELFFGEGSRLTVL.

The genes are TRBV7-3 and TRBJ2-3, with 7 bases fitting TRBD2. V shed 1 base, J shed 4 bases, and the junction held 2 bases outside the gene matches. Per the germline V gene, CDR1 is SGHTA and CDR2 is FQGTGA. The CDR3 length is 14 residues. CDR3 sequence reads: CASSLREGSDTQYF. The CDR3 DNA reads TGTGCCAGCAGCTTAAGGGAGGGGTCAGATACGCAGTATTTT.

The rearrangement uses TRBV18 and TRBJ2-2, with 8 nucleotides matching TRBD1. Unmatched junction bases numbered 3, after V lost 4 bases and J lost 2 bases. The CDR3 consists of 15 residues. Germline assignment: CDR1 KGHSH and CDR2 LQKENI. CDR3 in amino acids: CASSRQGANTGELFF. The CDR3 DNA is TGTGCCAGCTCACGGCAGGGGGCCAACACCGGGGAGCTGTTTTTT.